A single sample is the source of the 15 T cell receptor beta chains below, sequenced in a study of blood T cell repertoires in COVID-19. The data were produced by immunoSEQ multiplex PCR, yet TCRdb's version contains in-frame clones alone and is incomplete. The repertoire consists of approximately 240,000 clones, with 82% occurring once and the leading ten covering 4% to 6%. The sample comprised peripheral blood. The receptor set was obtained from a woman older than 75 with active or convalescent COVID-19.

The genes are TRBV11-2 and TRBJ2-7; 8 bases are a match to TRBD1. With 4 bases clipped from V and 4 bases from J, the junction kept 12 bases outside the gene matches. Germline V gene sequence: CDR1 SGHAT, CDR2 FQNNGV. This CDR3 has 16 amino acids. CDR3: CASSWGRGRRRYEQYF. CDR3 coding DNA: TGTGCCAGCAGCTGGGGCAGGGGGCGAAGGCGGTACGAGCAGTACTTC.

This sequence joins TRBV10-1 and TRBJ2-1; no clear D. Germline CDR1 and CDR2: WNHNN and SYGVQD (reference sequence). V dropped 3 bases and J dropped 6 bases, with 9 bases sitting between them. The CDR3 runs to 13 residues. The CDR3 loop reads CASSETELNEQFF. In DNA form, the CDR3 reads TGCGCCAGCAGTGAAACAGAGCTCAATGAGCAGTTCTTC.

The chain has TRBV15 and TRBJ2-2, with D perhaps TRBD2 (6 bases). Trimming took 5 bases from V and 7 from J, leaving 17 bases between them. This CDR3 spans 15 amino acids. CDR1 is LNHNV, CDR2 YYDKDF, per germline (reference sequence). This CDR3 reads CATSLMELGGGELFF. CDR3 bases: TGTGCCACCAGCTTGATGGAGCTCGGGGGCGGGGAGCTGTTTTTT.

The chain is built from TRBV5-4 and TRBJ2-3, with TRBD2 matching over 9 bases. From germline, CDR1 is SGHNT and CDR2 YYREEE (reference sequence). This CDR3 is built from 16 residues. With V trimmed by 0 bases and J by 2 bases, 4 bases remained unmatched. The CDR3: CASSLGGGALTDTQYF. CDR3 nucleotides: TGTGCCAGCAGCTTGGGCGGGGGGGCACTCACAGATACGCAGTATTTT.

The chain is built from TRBV18 and TRBJ1-1; 8 bases match TRBD1. Germline V CDR1 and CDR2: KGHSH, LQKENI. J was trimmed by 4 bases and V by 3 bases; bases with no gene match: 4. This CDR3 region has 14 residues. The DNA for the CDR3 is TGTGCCAGCTCACCCAGGGGGCAGGCCACTGAAGCTTTCTTT. The encoded protein is CASSPRGQATEAFF.

The table lists this clone with a few counts. CDR3 nucleotide sequence: TGTGCCAGCAGCCATGGAGGTGGTTACGAGCAGTACTTC. Translating it yields CASSHGGGYEQYF. The chain has TRBV3-1 (or the pseudogene TRBV3-2) and TRBJ2-7, with a weak D call TRBD2 (5 bases). The germline V gene encodes CDR1 LGHDT and CDR2 YNNKEL (reference sequence). The CDR3 totals 13 residues. The V gene lost 3 bases and the J gene lost 4 bases, with 10 bases spanning the gap.

CDR3 in DNA: TGTGCCTGGAGTGAGAACAGGGGTTTCGAAAAACTGTTTTTT. This codes for CAWSENRGFEKLFF. This chain links TRBV30 with TRBJ1-4, with TRBD1 matching over 7 bases. J lost 8 bases, V lost 1 base, and 7 bases had no gene match. Germline V CDR1 and CDR2: GTSNPN, SVGIG (reference sequence). The CDR3 loop spans 14 amino acids.

The chain is built from TRBV18 and TRBJ1-2, with TRBD1 matching over 7 bases. The CDR3 covers 14 residues. Losses at the gene ends were 3 bases for V and 1 base for J; bases not matched to a gene: 2. Per the germline V gene, CDR1 is KGHSH and CDR2 is LQKENI. This CDR3 reads CASSPRDSNYGYTF. The CDR3 region has the DNA TGTGCCAGCTCACCTAGGGACAGTAACTATGGCTACACCTTC.

This chain uses TRBV9 with TRBJ2-7; TRBD1 matches 8 bases. The J segment lost 3 bases and the V segment lost 4 bases, leaving 9 bases of the junction unmatched. Germline assignment: CDR1 SGDLS and CDR2 YYNGEE. The CDR3 sequence is 15 residues long. CDR3 DNA: TGTGCCAGCAGCACCGGACAGGGAGCCGACTACGAGCAGTACTTC. Encoded protein: CASSTGQGADYEQYF. Variable domain in full (rest from reference TRBV9 and TRBJ2-7): DSGVTQTPKHLITATGQRVTLRCSPRSGDLSVYWYQQSLDQGLQFLIQYYNGEERAKGNILERFSAQQFPDLHSELNLSSLELGDSALYFCASSTGQGADYEQYFGPGTRLTVT.

This clone appeared once. The V call is TRBV5-1, the J call TRBJ2-2, with D unresolved. V lost 1 base and J lost 0, with 10 bases in between. CDR1 SGHRS and CDR2 YFSETQ come from the germline V gene. The CDR3 spans 16 residues. The CDR3 reads CASSLSLRSNTGELFF. CDR3 sequence (DNA): TGCGCCAGCAGCTTGAGTTTGCGGTCGAACACCGGGGAGCTGTTTTTT.

The chain couples TRBV7-2 to TRBJ2-1, with a possible D match to TRBD1 (5 bases). Trimming removed 0 bases at V and 3 bases at J, with 9 bases between. The CDR3 extends over 15 amino acids. CDR1 is SGHTA and CDR2 is FQGNSA in the germline V gene. The CDR3 coding sequence is TGTGCCAGCAGCTTAGCAGGGGTGGTCTACAATGAGCAGTTCTTC. It encodes CASSLAGVVYNEQFF.

This clone appeared a single time. The V gene is TRBV5-6, the J gene TRBJ2-1; 7 bases match TRBD1. The CDR3 has 14 amino acids. The germline V gene has CDR1 SGHDT and CDR2 YYEEEE. Unmatched junction bases numbered 3, after V lost 2 bases and J lost 4 bases. The CDR3 region has the DNA TGTGCCAGCAGCTTTAACAGGGGTTACAATGAGCAGTTCTTC. The encoded protein is CASSFNRGYNEQFF.

The chain links TRBV1 to TRBJ1-5; the table names TRBD1, a call not compared with the DNA. TRBV1 is labeled a pseudogene. The CDR3 runs 13 residues. The CDR3 DNA is TGCACCAGCAGCCAAGACAGAAATCAGCCCCAGCATTTT. Translated: CTSSQDRNQPQHF.

The chain recombines TRBV15 with TRBJ2-7; D perhaps matches TRBD2 (6 bases). The CDR3 runs to 14 residues. The V gene lost 5 bases and the J gene lost 2 bases, with 13 bases spanning the gap. CDR1 LNHNV and CDR2 YYDKDF come from the germline V gene (reference sequence). The CDR3 DNA follows: TGTGCCACCAGCCCGTTGCGGGAAACCTACGAGCAGTACTTC. It yields the protein CATSPLRETYEQYF. The full variable domain, its missing parts supplied by reference TRBV15 and TRBJ2-7, is DAMVIQNPRYQVTQFGKPVTLSCSQTLNHNVMYWYQQKSSQAPKLLFHYYDKDFNNEADTPDNFQSRRPNTSFCFLDIRSPGLGDTAMYLCATSPLRETYEQYFGPGTRLTVT.

The chain employs TRBV29-1 and TRBJ1-1, with D perhaps TRBD1 (5 bases). Germline CDR1 is SQVTM and CDR2 is ANQGSEA. Between the trimmed V and J ends, which lost 7 bases and 1 base, there was a span of 10 bases. CDR3 length: 12 amino acids. The CDR3 coding sequence is TGCAGCGCGAGGCAGGGGAACACTGAAGCTTTCTTT. It encodes CSARQGNTEAFF. Based on the CDR3 plus reference TRBV29-1 and TRBJ1-1, the full variable domain is SAVISQKPSRDICQRGTSLTIQCQVDSQVTMMFWYRQQPGQSLTLIATANQGSEATYESGFVIDKFPISRPNLTFSTLTVSNMSPEDSSIYLCSARQGNTEAFFGQGTRLTVV.